This T cell receptor (beta chain) was retrieved from a study of shared clonotypes between healthy human individuals. Sequenced by immunoSEQ multiplex PCR; TCRdb stores in-frame clones only, minus some. The data contain 2 million to 3 million clones, more than 80% of them singletons. This CDR3 comprises 13 residues. V was pared by 3 bases and J by 8 bases, with 6 bases of the junction left unmatched. Germline V gene lookup returns CDR1 SGHAT and CDR2 FQNNGV. This TCR derives from a young man in good health. The source material was naive CD4+ T cells sorted from blood. Subset specified: CD45RA+ positively selected. The chain links TRBV11-2 to TRBJ1-2; 7 bases map to TRBD1. The CDR3 coding sequence is TGTGCCAGCAGCTTGACAGGGTTGAGCGGCTACACCTTC. Translated: CASSLTGLSGYTF. Together with reference TRBV11-2 and TRBJ1-2, the CDR3 gives the full variable domain: EAGVAQSPRYKIIEKRQSVAFWCNPISGHATLYWYQQILGQGPKLLIQFQNNGVVDDSQLPKDRFSAERLKGVDSTLKIQPAKLEDSAVYLCASSLTGLSGYTFGSGTRLTVV.